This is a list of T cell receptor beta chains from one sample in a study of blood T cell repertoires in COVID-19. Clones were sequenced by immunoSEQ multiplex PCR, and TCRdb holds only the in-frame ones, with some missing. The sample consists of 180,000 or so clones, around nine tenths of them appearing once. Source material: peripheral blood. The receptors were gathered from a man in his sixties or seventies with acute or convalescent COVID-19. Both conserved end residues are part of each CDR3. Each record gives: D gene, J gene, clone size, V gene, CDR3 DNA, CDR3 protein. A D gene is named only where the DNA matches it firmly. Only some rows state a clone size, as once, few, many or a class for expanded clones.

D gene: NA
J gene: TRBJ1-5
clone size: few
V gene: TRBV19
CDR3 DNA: TGTGCCAGTAGCCCCGGACGGGACAATCAGCCCCAGCATTTT
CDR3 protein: CASSPGRDNQPQHF

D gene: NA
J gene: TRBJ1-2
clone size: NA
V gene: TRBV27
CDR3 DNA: TGTGCCAGCAGTTTAATGGCAGACTATGGCTACACCTTC
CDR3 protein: CASSLMADYGYTF

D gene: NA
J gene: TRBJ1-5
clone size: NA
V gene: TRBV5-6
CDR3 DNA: TGTGCCAGCAGCTTGGCCGAGGCACGCGTTCAGCCCCAGCATTTT
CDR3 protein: CASSLAEARVQPQHF

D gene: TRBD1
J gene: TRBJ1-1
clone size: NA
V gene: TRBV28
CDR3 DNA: TGTGCCAGCAGTTTTCGTCCGGGACAGGGGAAAACTGAAGCTTTCTTT
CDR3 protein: CASSFRPGQGKTEAFF

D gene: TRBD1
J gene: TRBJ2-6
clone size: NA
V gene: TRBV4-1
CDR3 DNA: TGCGCCAGCAGCCAAGATGACAGGGGGCTCTCTGGGGCCAACGTCCTGACTTTC
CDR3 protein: CASSQDDRGLSGANVLTF

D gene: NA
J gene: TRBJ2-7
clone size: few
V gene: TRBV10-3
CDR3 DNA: TGTGCCATCAGTGAGCCTTACAGGGTCTACGAGCAGTACTTC
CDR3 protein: CAISEPYRVYEQYF

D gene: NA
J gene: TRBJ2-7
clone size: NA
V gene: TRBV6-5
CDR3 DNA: TGTGCCAGCAGCCCCCTGGACAGATTCTACGAGCAGTACTTC
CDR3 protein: CASSPLDRFYEQYF

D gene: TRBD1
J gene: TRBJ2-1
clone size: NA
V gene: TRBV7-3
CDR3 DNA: TGTGCCAGCAGCTTCAGGGGGCGTCAGGATGAGCAGTTCTTC
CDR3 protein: CASSFRGRQDEQFF

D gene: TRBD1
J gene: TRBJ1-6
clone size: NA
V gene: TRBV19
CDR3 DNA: TGTGCCAGTAGTACATCTCGGACAGGGGGCAGGCCCGATTCACCCCTCCACTTT
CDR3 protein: CASSTSRTGGRPDSPLHF

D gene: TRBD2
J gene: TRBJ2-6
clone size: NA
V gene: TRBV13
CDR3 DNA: TGTGCCAGCAGCTCTGCGGGGGCTGGGGCCAACGTCCTGACTTTC
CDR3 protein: CASSSAGAGANVLTF

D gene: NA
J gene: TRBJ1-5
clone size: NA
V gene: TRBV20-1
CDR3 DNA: TGCAGTGCCCTTGAGGGGGCCCAGCATTTT
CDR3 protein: CSALEGAQHF

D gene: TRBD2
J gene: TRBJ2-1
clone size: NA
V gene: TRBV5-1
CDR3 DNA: TGCGCCAGCAGCTCCCACCTAGCGGGGAGTCGGAATGAGCAGTTCTTC
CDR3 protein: CASSSHLAGSRNEQFF

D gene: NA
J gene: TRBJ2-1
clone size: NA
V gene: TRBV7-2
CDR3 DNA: TGTGCCAGCAGCTTCTTCCGGGACTACAATGAGCAGTTCTTC
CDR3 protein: CASSFFRDYNEQFF

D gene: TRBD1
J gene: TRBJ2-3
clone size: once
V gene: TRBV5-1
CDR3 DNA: TGCGCCAGCACCGGACAGGGGGCTGAGGATACGCAGTATTTT
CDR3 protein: CASTGQGAEDTQYF

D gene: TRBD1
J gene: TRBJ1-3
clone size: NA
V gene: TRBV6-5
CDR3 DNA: TGTGCCAGCAGCCGGGACAGATTCTCTGGAAACACCATATATTTT
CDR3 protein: CASSRDRFSGNTIYF

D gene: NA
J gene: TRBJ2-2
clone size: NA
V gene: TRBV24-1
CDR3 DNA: TGTGCCACCAGTGATCCTACAGGGTTCACCGGGGAGCTGTTTTTT
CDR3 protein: CATSDPTGFTGELFF

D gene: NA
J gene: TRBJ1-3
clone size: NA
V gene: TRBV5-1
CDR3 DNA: TGCGCCAGCAGCTTGAACGAGCGCGACACCATATATTTT
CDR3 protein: CASSLNERDTIYF

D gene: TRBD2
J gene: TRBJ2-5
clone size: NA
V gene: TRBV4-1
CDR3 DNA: TGCGCCAGCAGCCAAGTGACTAGCGGGGGCCGGGGGGAGACCCAGTACTTC
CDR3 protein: CASSQVTSGGRGETQYF

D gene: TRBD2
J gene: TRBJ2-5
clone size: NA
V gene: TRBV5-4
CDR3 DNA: TGTGCCAGCAGCCCCAGACTAGCGGGAGAACGAGAGACCCAGTACTTC
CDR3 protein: CASSPRLAGERETQYF

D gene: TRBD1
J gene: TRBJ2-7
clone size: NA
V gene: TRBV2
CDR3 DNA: TGTGCCAGCAAAGTGACAGGGACATCCTACGAGCAGTACTTC
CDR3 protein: CASKVTGTSYEQYF

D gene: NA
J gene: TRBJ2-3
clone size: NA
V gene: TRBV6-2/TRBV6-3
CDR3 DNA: TGTGCCAGCAGTTACAGAGAAGATACGCAGTATTTT
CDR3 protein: CASSYREDTQYF

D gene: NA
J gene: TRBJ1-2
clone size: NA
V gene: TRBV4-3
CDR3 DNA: TGCGCCAGCAGCCAAGTAACAGGGTCTTTATTAGGCTACACCTTC
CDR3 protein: CASSQVTGSLLGYTF

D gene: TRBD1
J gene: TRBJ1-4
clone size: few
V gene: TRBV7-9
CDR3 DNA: TGTGCCAGCAGCTCTTGGACAGGGGATAATGAAAAACTGTTTTTT
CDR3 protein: CASSSWTGDNEKLFF

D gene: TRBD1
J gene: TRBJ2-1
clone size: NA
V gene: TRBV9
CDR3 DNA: TGTGCCAGCAGCCTTTCAGGGGGCTCATACAATGAGCAGTTCTTC
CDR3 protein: CASSLSGGSYNEQFF

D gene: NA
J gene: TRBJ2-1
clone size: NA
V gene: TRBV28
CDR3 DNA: TGTGCCAGCAGTTTCCCCCCGAATGAGCAGTTCTTC
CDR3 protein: CASSFPPNEQFF

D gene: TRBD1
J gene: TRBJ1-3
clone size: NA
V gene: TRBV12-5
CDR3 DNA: TGTGCTAGTGGTGCCCGGACAGGGGCTGGAAACACCATATATTTT
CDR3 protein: CASGARTGAGNTIYF

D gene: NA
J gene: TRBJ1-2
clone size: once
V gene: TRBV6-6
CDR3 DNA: TGTGCCAGCAGTTACGAGGGATTGTATGGCTACACCTTC
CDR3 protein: CASSYEGLYGYTF

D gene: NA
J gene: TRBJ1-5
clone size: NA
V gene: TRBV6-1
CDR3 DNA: TGTGCCAGCAGTGGGGGATTGAGGGAGTGGAATCAGCCCCAGCATTTT
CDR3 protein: CASSGGLREWNQPQHF

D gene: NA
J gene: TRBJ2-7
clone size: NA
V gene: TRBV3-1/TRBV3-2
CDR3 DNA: TGTGCCAGCAGCCAACGGGGGGCGGGGGTGGCCTACGAGCAGTACTTC
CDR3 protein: CASSQRGAGVAYEQYF

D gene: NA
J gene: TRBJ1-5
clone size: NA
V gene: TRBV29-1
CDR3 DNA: TGCAGCGTTCTTGGGACACCCAATCAGCCCCAGCATTTT
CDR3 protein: CSVLGTPNQPQHF

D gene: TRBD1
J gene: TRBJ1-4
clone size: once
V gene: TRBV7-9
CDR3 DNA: TGTGCCAGCAGCCGGACTACAGGGGAAGAAAAACTGTTTTTT
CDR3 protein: CASSRTTGEEKLFF

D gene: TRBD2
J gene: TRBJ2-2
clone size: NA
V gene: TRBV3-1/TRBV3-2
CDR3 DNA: TGTGCCAGCAGCCGGTGGACTAGCGGGAACGGGGAGCTGTTTTTT
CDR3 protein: CASSRWTSGNGELFF

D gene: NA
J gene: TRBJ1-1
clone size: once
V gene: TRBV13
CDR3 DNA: TGTGCCAGCAGCTGGGGACACCCTATTGAAGCTTTCTTT
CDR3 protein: CASSWGHPIEAFF

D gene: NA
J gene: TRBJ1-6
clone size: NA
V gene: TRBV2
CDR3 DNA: TGTGCCAGCGCGGGACCGACGGATTATTCACCCCTCCACTTT
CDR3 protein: CASAGPTDYSPLHF

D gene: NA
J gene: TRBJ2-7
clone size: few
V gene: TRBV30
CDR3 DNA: TGTGCCTGGAGCCCAGGGGTTTATGGGTACGAGCAGTACTTC
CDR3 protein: CAWSPGVYGYEQYF

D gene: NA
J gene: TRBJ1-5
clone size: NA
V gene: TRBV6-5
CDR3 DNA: TGTGCCAGCGAGGCCCCACTCCAGCCCCAGCATTTT
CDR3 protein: CASEAPLQPQHF

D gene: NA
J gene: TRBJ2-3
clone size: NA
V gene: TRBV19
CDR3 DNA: TGTGCCAGTAGTATAGACGCGCGGGGATACACAGATACGCAGTATTTT
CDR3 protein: CASSIDARGYTDTQYF

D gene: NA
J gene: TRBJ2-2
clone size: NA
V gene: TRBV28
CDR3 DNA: TGTGCCAGCAGTTCCAGGGTCACCGGGGAGCTGTTTTTT
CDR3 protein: CASSSRVTGELFF

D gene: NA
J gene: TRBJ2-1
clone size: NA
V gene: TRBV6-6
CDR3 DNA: TGTGCCAGCAGTTACTTACAGTTCTACAATGAGCAGTTCTTC
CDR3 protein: CASSYLQFYNEQFF

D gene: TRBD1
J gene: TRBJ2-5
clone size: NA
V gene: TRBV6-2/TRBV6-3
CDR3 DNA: TGTGCCAGCAGTTTGGGGACAGCGTACCAAGAGACCCAGTACTTC
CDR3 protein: CASSLGTAYQETQYF

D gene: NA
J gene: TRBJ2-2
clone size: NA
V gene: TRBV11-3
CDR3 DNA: TGTGCCAGCAGCAAGGGGAATGCGGACACCGGGGAGCTGTTTTTT
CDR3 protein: CASSKGNADTGELFF